These T cell receptor beta chains were read from a single sample in a study of post-analysis software for immune sequencing data. TCRdb re-called the PCR reads through MiXCR, storing one row per CDR3 protein. This table holds 350,000 to 450,000 distinct CDR3 sequences, around 37% found once. Sequences were obtained from blood. These receptors all stem from a girl aged 5-17 years with multiple sclerosis. The CDR3 runs from the conserved cysteine through the conserved F or W. D genes are given only for firm matches. Rows give clone size only sometimes, using once, few, many, or a class for an expanded clone.

V gene,J gene,clone size,D gene,CDR3 protein,CDR3 DNA
TRBV7-9,TRBJ2-7,few,.,CASSKYTATYEQYF,TGTGCCAGCAGTAAGTACACGGCCACCTACGAGCAGTACTTC
TRBV12-3/TRBV12-4,TRBJ2-5,few,.,CASSPYRTDQYKGTQYF,TGTGCCAGCAGTCCATATCGGACAGATCAGTATAAGGGGACCCAGTACTTC
TRBV10-3,TRBJ1-2,.,TRBD1,CAISGLGGQGDGYTF,TGTGCCATCAGTGGCCTAGGCGGACAGGGGGATGGCTACACCTTC
TRBV5-1,TRBJ2-3,few,.,CASSLAEPDTQYF,TGCGCCAGCAGCTTGGCGGAACCCGATACGCAGTATTTT
TRBV29-1,TRBJ1-1,.,.,CSVEPQGNTEAFF,TGCAGCGTTGAGCCACAGGGGAACACTGAAGCTTTCTTT
TRBV5-5,TRBJ2-7,.,.,CASSRQLPYGQYF,TGTGCCAGCAGTCGACAGTTACCCTACGGGCAGTACTTC
TRBV20-1,TRBJ2-6,once,TRBD1,CSARPGTGGGGANVLTF,TGCAGTGCGCGACCCGGGACAGGGGGCGGTGGGGCCAACGTCCTGACTTTC
TRBV7-3,TRBJ2-1,few,.,CASSLTPSQTINEQFF,TGTGCCAGCAGCTTAACTCCCTCCCAGACGATAAATGAGCAGTTCTTC
TRBV20-1,TRBJ2-1,.,.,CSAPERSLGEQFF,TGCAGTGCACCCGAGCGGAGCCTCGGTGAGCAGTTCTTC
TRBV3-1,TRBJ2-5,.,TRBD1,CASSQPGGVETQYF,TGTGCCAGCAGCCAACCAGGGGGCGTAGAGACCCAGTACTTC
TRBV5-5,TRBJ1-2,few,TRBD1,CATNTGTGGYGYTF,TGTGCCACCAATACCGGGACAGGAGGTTATGGCTACACCTTC
TRBV20-1,TRBJ2-1,few,TRBD2,CSAGSPAGHNEQFF,TGCAGTGCTGGCTCCCCAGCGGGGCACAATGAGCAGTTCTTC
TRBV12-3/TRBV12-4,TRBJ2-2,.,.,CASSFPGAANTGELFF,TGTGCCAGCAGTTTTCCCGGGGCAGCAAACACCGGGGAGCTGTTTTTT
TRBV4-2,TRBJ2-1,once,.,CASSQGQGGEQFF,TGTGCCAGCAGCCAAGGGCAGGGGGGTGAGCAGTTCTTC
TRBV25-1,TRBJ2-5,.,TRBD2,CASSQAGVPETQYF,TGTGCCAGCAGTCAAGCGGGAGTCCCCGAGACCCAGTACTTC
TRBV5-1,TRBJ2-1,.,.,CASSLAPILTYNEQFF,TGCGCCAGCAGCTTGGCCCCCATTCTCACCTACAATGAGCAGTTCTTC
TRBV7-3,TRBJ2-2,.,.,CASSPLITGELFF,TGTGCCAGCAGCCCCCTAATCACCGGGGAGCTGTTTTTT
TRBV4-2,TRBJ1-1,few,.,CASSQESGRGNTEAFF,TGTGCCAGCAGCCAAGAATCCGGGCGTGGGAACACTGAAGCTTTCTTT
TRBV20-1,TRBJ2-5,.,.,CSATNTETQYF,TGCAGTGCAACCAACACAGAGACCCAGTACTTC
TRBV4-2,TRBJ1-2,.,TRBD1,CASSQGPGGRGWTLYGYTF,TGTGCCAGCAGCCAAGGTCCTGGTGGCAGGGGGTGGACCCTCTATGGCTACACCTTC
TRBV29-1,TRBJ2-2,.,.,CSGTFIGELFF,TGCAGTGGGACCTTCATCGGGGAGCTGTTTTTT
TRBV6-5,TRBJ2-7,few,TRBD1,CASRPGTGSEQYF,TGTGCCAGCAGACCCGGGACAGGGAGCGAGCAGTACTTC
TRBV12-3/TRBV12-4,TRBJ2-5,.,TRBD2,CASSLVGGASETQYF,TGTGCCAGCAGTTTAGTCGGGGGGGCGTCTGAGACCCAGTACTTC
TRBV3-1,TRBJ2-5,.,.,CASSQDYPRGDETQYF,TGTGCCAGCAGCCAAGATTACCCCCGGGGAGACGAGACCCAGTACTTC
TRBV6-1,TRBJ2-3,few,TRBD2,CASSPSGTSGAGDTQYF,TGTGCCAGCAGCCCCTCCGGGACTAGCGGGGCGGGAGATACGCAGTATTTT
TRBV5-6,TRBJ2-1,.,.,CASSFPFAHEQFF,TGTGCCAGCAGCTTTCCTTTTGCCCACGAGCAGTTCTTC
TRBV5-1,TRBJ2-3,few,.,CASSVDTYTDTQYF,TGCGCCAGCAGCGTCGACACCTACACAGATACGCAGTATTTT
TRBV4-3,TRBJ2-3,.,.,CASSQEWVSLANTQYF,TGCGCCAGCAGCCAAGAATGGGTTTCCCTTGCCAATACGCAGTATTTT
TRBV24-1,TRBJ2-5,few,TRBD1,CATSEPGGLETQYF,TGTGCCACCAGTGAGCCAGGGGGCCTGGAGACCCAGTACTTC
TRBV20-1,TRBJ2-7,few,TRBD2,CSASAPSGAYEQYF,TGCAGTGCTAGTGCGCCTAGCGGCGCCTACGAGCAGTACTTC
TRBV14,TRBJ1-1,.,.,CASSQVRLRNTEAFF,TGTGCCAGCAGCCAAGTGCGCCTCCGGAACACTGAAGCTTTCTTT
TRBV20-1,TRBJ2-7,.,.,CSAPTATLYEQYF,TGCAGTGCTCCCACAGCCACCTTGTACGAGCAGTACTTC
TRBV5-1,TRBJ2-1,.,TRBD2,CASSDLAGDYNERFF,TGCGCCAGCAGCGACCTAGCGGGGGATTACAATGAGCGGTTCTTC
TRBV3-1,TRBJ1-2,.,.,CASSQSGAVYGYTF,TGTGCCAGCAGCCAATCGGGGGCGGTGTATGGCTACACCTTC
TRBV4-1,TRBJ1-5,few,.,CASSQDGGIGNQPQHF,TGCGCCAGCAGCCAAGACGGGGGGATAGGCAATCAGCCCCAGCATTTT
TRBV7-9,TRBJ1-6,.,.,CASSFGVIGPGDSPLHF,TGTGCCAGCAGCTTCGGAGTGATCGGCCCCGGGGATTCACCCCTCCACTTT
TRBV16,TRBJ1-1,many,.,CASSQGVNTEAFF,TGCGCCAGCAGCCAAGGGGTGAACACTGAAGCTTTCTTT
TRBV20-1,TRBJ2-1,.,TRBD1,CSARDPKPQTGPKEQFF,TGCAGTGCTAGAGATCCCAAGCCGCAGACAGGGCCGAAGGAGCAGTTCTTC
TRBV12-3/TRBV12-4,TRBJ2-1,.,TRBD2,CASSPPYGTSGGTHSSYNEQFF,TGTGCCAGCAGTCCTCCCTATGGGACTAGCGGGGGGACCCACAGCTCCTACAATGAGCAGTTCTTC
TRBV12-3/TRBV12-4,TRBJ1-1,many,.,CASSLDRLNTEAFF,TGTGCCAGCAGTTTAGACAGACTGAACACTGAAGCTTTCTTT
TRBV12-3/TRBV12-4,TRBJ2-5,few,TRBD1,CASSQPQGKETQYF,TGTGCCAGCAGTCAACCACAGGGGAAGGAGACCCAGTACTTC
TRBV9,TRBJ2-7,.,TRBD1,CASSPGGSDRLFEQYF,TGTGCCAGCAGCCCAGGGGGATCGGACAGGTTATTCGAGCAGTACTTC
TRBV6-2/TRBV6-3,TRBJ1-1,.,TRBD1,CASSYFRDRGFTEAFF,TGTGCCAGCAGTTACTTCAGGGACAGGGGATTCACTGAAGCTTTCTTT
TRBV9,TRBJ1-4,few,.,CASSPVRRATNEKLFF,TGTGCCAGCAGCCCAGTACGACGGGCAACTAATGAAAAACTGTTTTTT
TRBV20-1,TRBJ1-5,few,.,CSARKGSDSNQPQHF,TGCAGTGCTAGAAAGGGCTCCGATAGCAATCAGCCCCAGCATTTT
TRBV12-3/TRBV12-4,TRBJ1-2,.,.,CASSLTARNGYTF,TGTGCCAGCAGTCTCACTGCCAGGAATGGCTACACCTTC
TRBV7-9,TRBJ2-7,once,.,CASSRRSEASYNEQYF,TGTGCCAGCAGCCGACGTTCGGAGGCCTCCTACAATGAGCAGTACTTC
TRBV4-3,TRBJ2-4,.,.,CASSQEWNSRGLAKNIQYF,TGCGCCAGCAGCCAAGAATGGAATAGCCGGGGACTAGCCAAAAACATTCAGTACTTC
TRBV5-1,TRBJ2-2,.,TRBD1,CASSLRSGTGNTGELFF,TGCGCCAGCAGCTTGAGGAGTGGGACAGGGAACACCGGGGAGCTGTTTTTT
TRBV18,TRBJ2-1,few,.,CASSLIAESSYNEQFF,TGTGCCAGCTCCCTAATAGCCGAGAGCTCCTACAATGAGCAGTTCTTC
TRBV5-5,TRBJ1-5,few,TRBD1,CASSSETGLVDQPQHF,TGTGCCAGCAGCTCTGAGACAGGGCTAGTGGATCAGCCCCAGCATTTT
TRBV9,TRBJ2-3,.,TRBD2,CTSSVGGTSPSTDTQYF,TGTACCAGCAGCGTAGGAGGGACTAGTCCTAGCACAGATACGCAGTATTTT
TRBV20-1,TRBJ1-2,.,.,CSARHTNYGYTF,TGCAGTGCTAGACATACTAACTATGGCTACACCTTC
TRBV30,TRBJ1-6,.,.,CAASSGGGSPLHF,TGTGCCGCGTCGTCTGGGGGTGGATCACCCCTCCACTTT
TRBV6-5,TRBJ2-3,.,.,CASSYLVTDTQYF,TGTGCCAGCAGTTACCTAGTCACAGATACGCAGTATTTT
TRBV6-5,TRBJ2-3,.,.,CASSYRERVGDTQYF,TGTGCCAGCAGTTACCGGGAAAGGGTAGGAGATACGCAGTATTTT